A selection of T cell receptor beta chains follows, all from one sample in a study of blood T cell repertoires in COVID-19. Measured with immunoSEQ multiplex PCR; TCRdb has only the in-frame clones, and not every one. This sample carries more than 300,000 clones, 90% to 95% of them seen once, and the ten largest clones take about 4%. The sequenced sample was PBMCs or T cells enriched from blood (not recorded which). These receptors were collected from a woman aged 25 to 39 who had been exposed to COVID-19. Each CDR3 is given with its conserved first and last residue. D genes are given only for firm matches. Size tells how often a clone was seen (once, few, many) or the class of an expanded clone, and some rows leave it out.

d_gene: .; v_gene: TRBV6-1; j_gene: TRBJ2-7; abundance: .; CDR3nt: TGTGCCAGCAGTGATCAGGTCTGGAACTACGAGCAGTACTTC; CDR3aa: CASSDQVWNYEQYF
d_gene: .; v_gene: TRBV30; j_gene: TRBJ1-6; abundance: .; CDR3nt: TGTGCCTGGAGACTCCTGAGGGCCCTCTCGTCACCCCTCCACTTT; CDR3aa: CAWRLLRALSSPLHF
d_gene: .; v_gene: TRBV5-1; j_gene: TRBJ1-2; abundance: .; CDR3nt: TGCGCCAGCAGCTTGTTTAGTAACGGCTACACCTTC; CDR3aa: CASSLFSNGYTF
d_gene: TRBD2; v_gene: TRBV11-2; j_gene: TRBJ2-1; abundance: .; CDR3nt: TGTGCCAGCAGCTTAGTTCGGCGGGGGGGTCTCAGTAATGAGCAGTTCTTC; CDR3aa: CASSLVRRGGLSNEQFF
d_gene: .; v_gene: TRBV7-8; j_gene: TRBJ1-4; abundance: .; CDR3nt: TGTGCCAGCAGCTTAGGGTCTAGACAGTCTAATGAAAAACTGTTTTTT; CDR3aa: CASSLGSRQSNEKLFF
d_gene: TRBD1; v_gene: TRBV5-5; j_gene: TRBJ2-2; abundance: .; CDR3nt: TGTGCCAGCAGCACAGGGGGGCACACCGGGGAGCTGTTTTTT; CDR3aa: CASSTGGHTGELFF
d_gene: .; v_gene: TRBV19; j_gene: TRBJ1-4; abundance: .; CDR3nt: TGTGCCAGACAGGGAGCGGATGAAAAACTGTTTTTT; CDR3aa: CARQGADEKLFF
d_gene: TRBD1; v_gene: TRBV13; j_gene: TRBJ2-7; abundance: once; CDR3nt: TGTGCCAGCAGCAACCGGGACAGGGTAGACGAGCAGTACTTC; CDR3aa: CASSNRDRVDEQYF
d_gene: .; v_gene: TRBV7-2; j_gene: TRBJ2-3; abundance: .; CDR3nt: TGTGCCAGCAGCCCCGGGCGGGGGCGGGGGAAGGGCACAGATACGCAGTATTTT; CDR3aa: CASSPGRGRGKGTDTQYF
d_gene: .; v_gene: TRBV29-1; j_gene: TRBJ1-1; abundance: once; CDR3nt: TGCAGCGCCGGACACCGAGGCACTGAAGCTTTCTTT; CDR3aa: CSAGHRGTEAFF
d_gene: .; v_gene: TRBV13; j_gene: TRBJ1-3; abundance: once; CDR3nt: TGTGCCAGTCCCAATGGCCCCTCTGGAAACACCATATATTTT; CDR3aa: CASPNGPSGNTIYF
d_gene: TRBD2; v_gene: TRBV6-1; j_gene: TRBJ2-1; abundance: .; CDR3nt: TGTGCCAGCAGTGAAATGGGACTAGCGGGGGGGGATGAGCAGTTCTTC; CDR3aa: CASSEMGLAGGDEQFF
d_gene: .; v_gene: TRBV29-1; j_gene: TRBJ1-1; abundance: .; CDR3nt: TGCAGCGTTAGGAGGGATTACACTGAAGCTTTCTTT; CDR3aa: CSVRRDYTEAFF
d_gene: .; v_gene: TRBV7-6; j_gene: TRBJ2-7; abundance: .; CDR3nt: TGTGCCAGCAGCTTAGCGATTAGGGGGAACTCCTACGAGCAGTACTTC; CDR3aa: CASSLAIRGNSYEQYF
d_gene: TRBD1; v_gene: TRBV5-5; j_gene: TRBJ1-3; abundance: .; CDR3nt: TGTGCCAGCAGCTTGGCAGGGGGAGCTGGAAACACCATATATTTT; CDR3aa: CASSLAGGAGNTIYF
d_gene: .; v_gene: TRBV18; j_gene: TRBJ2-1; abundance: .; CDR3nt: TGTGCCAGCTCACCTATAGATGATGAGCAGTTCTTC; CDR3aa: CASSPIDDEQFF
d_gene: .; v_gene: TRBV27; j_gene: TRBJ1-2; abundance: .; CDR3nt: TGTGCCAGCTCCCGTCTTGGACAGCCTCCTAACTATGGCTACACCTTC; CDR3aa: CASSRLGQPPNYGYTF
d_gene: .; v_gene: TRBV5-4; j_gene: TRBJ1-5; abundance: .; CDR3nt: TGTGCCAGCAGCCCAAGACAGTATCCGTTAGCCCCAGCAGGGCATTTT; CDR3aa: CASSPRQYPLAPAGHF
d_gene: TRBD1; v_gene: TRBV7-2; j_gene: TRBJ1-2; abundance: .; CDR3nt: TGTGCCAGCAGCGCCCCGGACAGGGGTTCTCTAGGGCTAGACTATGGCTACACCTTC; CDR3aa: CASSAPDRGSLGLDYGYTF